This TCR beta chain originates from a study of CD4+ T cells in melanoma. A word on this clone: What it binds is not known.

Data came from immunoSEQ multiplex PCR; TCRdb stores just in-frame clones and leaves some out. The table lists under 8,000 clones, approximately 70% of them singletons, with 30% in the top ten. Overall study findings and caveats: Reportedly, melanoma neoantigen-specific CD4+ T cells showed varied differentiation states. A reported correlation linked neoantigen-specific CD4+ T cells to CD8+, macrophage and B cell function.

With 2 bases clipped from V and 4 bases from J, the junction kept 5 bases outside the gene matches. This CDR3 is built from 15 residues. Germline CDR1 reads SGHVS; CDR2 reads FQNEAQ. Input material: cells from a culture (not recorded whether cultured in vitro). V gene TRBV7-8 combines with J gene TRBJ1-5, with 7 bases lining up with TRBD1. The TCR comes from a human donor with melanoma. CDR3 sequence (DNA): TGTGCCAGCAGCTTATTCGGGACAGTTAATCAGCCCCAGCATTTT. It yields the protein CASSLFGTVNQPQHF.